This TCR beta chain was sequenced during a study of low-dose radiotherapy and immunotherapy resistance in tumors. Overall study: Per fraction, Cohort 1 was given 0.5 Gy every 2 weeks, for a total of 6.5 Gy. With 1 Gy per fraction every two weeks, Cohort 2 accumulated 13 Gy across 26 weeks. Aspirin 300 mg, taken orally and daily, was given to patients for four cycles from cycle 1 day 1. Intravenous cyclophosphamide 200 mg/m2 was given every two weeks, one day before radiation and immunotherapy.

Covering alpha and beta chains, TRAV- and TRBV-specific primers were used for the first-strand cDNA. Over approximately 20 PCR cycles, TCRs were amplified from a constant-region primer and V-primer adapter. TCRdb used MiXCR to reprocess the reads, holding one entry per CDR3 protein. This table has fewer than 20,000 distinct CDR3 sequences, around 72% appearing once. The origin of this receptor is a human donor with advanced metastatic prostate, ovarian, gallbladder or colorectal cancer (not recorded which). This table probably holds off-target reads from a library built for another chain.

The CDR3, as DNA: TGTGCCAGCCGGGAGTGGGGCACAGATACGCAGTATTTT. Translated: CASREWGTDTQYF. The genes are TRBV5-6 and TRBJ2-3; D is perhaps TRBD2 (6 bases). From germline, CDR1 is SGHDT and CDR2 YYEEEE. V was cut by 7 bases and J by 1 base, with 10 bases left in between. The CDR3 contains 13 residues.